These T cell receptor beta chains were read from a single sample in a study of blood T cell repertoires in COVID-19. Clones were sequenced by immunoSEQ multiplex PCR, and TCRdb holds only the in-frame ones, with some missing. The table has some 100,000 clones, 88% seen once. The sample comprised peripheral blood. The receptors shown here come from a woman between 55 and 75 years old with acute or convalescent COVID-19. CDR3s include the opening cysteine and the closing phenylalanine or tryptophan. The order of the fields is D gene, J gene, V gene, clone size, CDR3 DNA, CDR3 protein. A D gene is named only where the DNA matches it firmly. Where a row states a size, it is once, few, many or the class of an expanded clone; other rows omit it.

TRBD2 | TRBJ2-3 | TRBV28 | once | TGTGCCAGCAGTCCCACTAGCGGAGGGGTCACAGATACGCAGTATTTT | CASSPTSGGVTDTQYF
- | TRBJ2-4 | TRBV7-8 | - | TGTGCCAGCAGCTCCAGGGGAATGAACATTCAGTACTTC | CASSSRGMNIQYF
- | TRBJ1-3 | TRBV4-1 | - | TGCGCCAGCAGCCACCCTTTAGTCTCTGGAAACACCATATATTTT | CASSHPLVSGNTIYF
TRBD2 | TRBJ2-1 | TRBV24-1 | - | TGTGCCACCAGTGATACGGCTAGCGGGAGATTAAATGAGCAGTTCTTC | CATSDTASGRLNEQFF
TRBD2 | TRBJ2-1 | TRBV7-2 | - | TGTGCCAGCAGCCCAGCCCCGACTAGCGGGAGATTCAATGAGCAGTTCTTC | CASSPAPTSGRFNEQFF
TRBD1 | TRBJ1-2 | TRBV28 | - | TGTGCCAGCAGTCCCGCCAGGGGGCAAGGTGGCTACACCTTC | CASSPARGQGGYTF
TRBD1 | TRBJ2-1 | TRBV5-1 | - | TGCGCCAGCAGCTTGCCTTCAGGGGGCAATGAGCAGTTCTTC | CASSLPSGGNEQFF
- | TRBJ2-1 | TRBV9 | - | TGTGCCAGCAGCTCGGGACTTCACTACAATGAGCAGTTCTTC | CASSSGLHYNEQFF
TRBD2 | TRBJ2-1 | TRBV2 | - | TGTGCCAGCAGCACTAGCGGGCGGGAGCAGTTCTTC | CASSTSGREQFF
TRBD2 | TRBJ2-1 | TRBV7-3 | - | TGTGCCAGCAGCTTAGGGGCGGGAGGACGGAATGAGCAGTTCTTC | CASSLGAGGRNEQFF
- | TRBJ2-1 | TRBV29-1 | - | TGCAGCGTTGAAAATAGGACATCCCCCTACAATGAGCAGTTCTTC | CSVENRTSPYNEQFF
TRBD1 | TRBJ1-5 | TRBV18 | - | TGTGCCAGCTCACCTACGACAGGGGCCCAGCATTTT | CASSPTTGAQHF
TRBD2 | TRBJ2-1 | TRBV7-3 | once | TGTGCCAGCAGCTTATTAGCGGGGTACAATGAGCAGTTCTTC | CASSLLAGYNEQFF
TRBD2 | TRBJ2-1 | TRBV7-2 | once | TGTGCCAGCAGCTTATTCCCAGCGGGAGCATCCTACAATGAGCAGTTCTTC | CASSLFPAGASYNEQFF
- | TRBJ1-2 | TRBV28 | - | TGTGCCAGCAGTTTCAGGGAGGGGAACTATGGCTACACCTTC | CASSFREGNYGYTF
- | TRBJ2-3 | TRBV5-1 | - | TGCGCCAGCAGGGCAGGGGACACAGATACGCAGTATTTT | CASRAGDTDTQYF
TRBD1 | TRBJ1-2 | TRBV6-6 | once | TGTGCCAGCATACCGGGACAGGGGGCTTCTGGCTACACCTTC | CASIPGQGASGYTF